This T cell receptor (beta chain) was sequenced during a study of metastatic and nonmetastatic thyroid tumors. Study-level information: A comparison of repertoires was made across blood and tumor or nodule tissue from malignant and benign thyroid patients.

This clone was seen many times. The antigen is unknown. Study-wide findings and caveats: Significantly higher TCR beta diversity was reportedly seen in malignant thyroid tumors than benign nodules, in blood and tumor.

Thyroid surgery had not been preceded by any treatment in any patient. Germline V gene lookup returns CDR1 SGHAT and CDR2 FQNNGV. The CDR3 totals 13 residues. V shed 3 bases and J 10 bases; nucleotides not matched to a gene: 5. TCRdb re-analyzed the PCR reads using MiXCR. The sample contains some 38,000 clones, 19% of which appear only once. Material for sequencing was blood. The origin of this receptor is a female donor with papillary thyroid cancer or a benign thyroid nodule (not recorded which). Some clones in this sample may be carry-over from other donors' samples. V and J are TRBV11-2 and TRBJ1-4, with 7 bases that match TRBD1. CDR3 sequence: CASSLARGRKLFF. CDR3 DNA: TGTGCCAGCAGCTTGGCCAGGGGGAGAAAACTGTTTTTT.